This entry concerns a single TCR beta chain. As yet, its antigen is unknown. A much bigger clone sits one base away, suggesting this may be a read error. Bulk TCR library preparation followed previously described methods with listed TCR primers. TCRdb redid the calling of the PCR reads with MiXCR, one entry per CDR3 protein. Here the sample spans some 97,000 distinct CDR3 sequences, 20% to 30% being singletons. The CDR3 has 11 amino acids. V was trimmed by 8 bases and J by 9 bases, leaving 13 bases between them. Germline CDR1 is SGHTA and CDR2 is FQGNSA. This entry belongs to a study of molecular identifiers for immune sequencing clone quantification. Study-wide results and caveats: Clones carrying above 20 RNA copies accounted for over 97% of effector molecules, under 1% in naive cells.

Naive CD8 T cells were sorted as CD8+CD4-CCR7+CD45RA+. Sequenced: naive CD8+ T cells from blood, with Jurkat cell RNA spiked in. Specified subset: FACS-sorted CD8+CD4-CCR7+CD45RA+ naive T cells. The chain couples TRBV7-2 to TRBJ1-2; no definite D call. The sequence came from a human donor in good health. Some libraries in this study had Jurkat cell RNA spiked in. CDR3 residues: CASLMEYSYTF. The CDR3 nucleotides read TGTGCCAGCTTAATGGAATATAGCTACACCTTC.